Listed here are 32 T cell receptor beta chains from one sample, sequenced in a study of T cells in localized non-small cell lung cancer. Method: immunoSEQ multiplex PCR; TCRdb's copy keeps in-frame clones and lacks some. The sample has 75,000 to 80,000 clones, more than 75% seen once; the top ten hold less than 25%. Sequencing used peripheral blood, obtained before any cancer treatment. These receptors originate from a woman aged 35 to 70 with stage I squamous cell lung carcinoma.

The chain recombines TRBV5-1 with TRBJ2-7; 9 nucleotides line up with TRBD1. The germline gives CDR1 SGHRS, CDR2 YFSETQ. The CDR3 runs to 14 residues. The trim removed 4 bases at V and 5 bases at J, leaving 7 bases unmatched. The CDR3 DNA follows: TGCGCCAGCAGCCACGGACAGGGGAGACACGAGCAGTACTTC. Protein: CASSHGQGRHEQYF. The entire variable domain, with the rest obtained from reference TRBV5-1 and TRBJ2-7, is as follows: KAGVTQTPRYLIKTRGQQVTLSCSPISGHRSVSWYQQTPGQGLQFLFEYFSETQRNKGNFPGRFSGRQFSNSRSEMNVSTLELGDSALYLCASSHGQGRHEQYFGPGTRLTVT.

The chain joins TRBV7-9 to TRBJ1-4; D is undetermined. Trimming took 1 base from V and 0 from J, leaving 9 bases between them. There are 16 residues in the CDR3. Germline CDR1 SEHNR, CDR2 FQNEAQ (reference sequence). The CDR3 loop is CASSLGVRSTNEKLFF. DNA of the CDR3: TGTGCCAGCAGCTTAGGAGTTCGGTCAACTAATGAAAAACTGTTTTTT.

The chain uses TRBV7-9 and TRBJ1-4; the D gene is possibly TRBD1 (5 bases). The CDR3 consists of 13 residues. Trimming shortened V by 1 base and J by 11 bases, and 11 bases separated the two germline ends. From germline, CDR1 is SEHNR and CDR2 FQNEAQ (reference sequence). The chain's CDR3 is CASSLVGRAKLFF. DNA of the CDR3: TGTGCCAGCAGCTTAGTGGGCAGGGCTAAACTGTTTTTT. The full variable domain, its missing parts supplied by reference TRBV7-9 and TRBJ1-4, is DTGVSQNPRHKITKRGQNVTFRCDPISEHNRLYWYRQTLGQGPEFLTYFQNEAQLEKSRLLSDRFSAERPKGSFSTLEIQRTEQGDSAMYLCASSLVGRAKLFFGSGTQLSVL.

The chain is built from TRBV7-8 and TRBJ2-7; tentative D call: TRBD1 (5 bases). This CDR3 has 14 amino acids. Trimming left V 2 bases short and J 2 bases short, with 10 bases between. In germline, CDR1 is SGHVS, CDR2 FQNEAQ. The CDR3: CASSLSRQTYEQYF. As DNA, the CDR3 is TGTGCCAGCAGCTTATCAAGACAGACCTACGAGCAGTACTTC.

The CDR3 loop reads CASSPQRIPTHVLETQYF. Here the CDR3 DNA reads TGTGCCAGCTCACCACAAAGGATACCGACCCATGTTTTGGAGACCCAGTACTTC. The V call is TRBV18, the J call TRBJ2-5; D is uncertain. The V end lost 1 base, the J end lost 5 bases, and 23 bases lay between the germline ends. This CDR3 region has 18 residues. Germline V CDR1 and CDR2: KGHSH, LQKENI.

The chain recombines TRBV7-2 with TRBJ1-2, with 7 bases fitting TRBD1. CDR1 is SGHTA, CDR2 FQGNSA, per germline. V shed 5 bases and J 5 bases; nucleotides not matched to a gene: 8. The CDR3 length is 14 residues. In nucleotides, the CDR3 is TGTGCCAGCAGCCCGGGACAGAGTCCATATGGCTACACCTTC. Amino acids: CASSPGQSPYGYTF.

The gene calls are TRBV18 and TRBJ1-1; D is possibly TRBD1 (5 bases). V lost 3 bases, J lost 5 bases, and 19 bases lay in between. This CDR3 region has 16 residues. Germline values: CDR1 KGHSH, CDR2 LQKENI. The CDR3 DNA sequence: TGTGCCAGCTCACCCCGCTGGGGGGACCGGAAGACTGAAGCTTTCTTT. Translating it yields CASSPRWGDRKTEAFF.

In this sample, this clone turned up a few times. The gene calls are TRBV6-5 and TRBJ1-6; D is unclear. CDR1 and CDR2 from the germline V gene are MNHEY and SVGAGI. This CDR3 is built from 15 residues. The V end lost 3 bases, the J end lost 3 bases, and 9 bases lay between the germline ends. This chain's CDR3 is CASSYGSNYNSPLHF. CDR3 DNA: TGTGCCAGCAGTTATGGATCGAACTATAATTCACCCCTCCACTTT.

Written as DNA, the CDR3 is TGTGCCAGCAGCTCGGGACTAGCAGTTCACGATGAGCAGTTCTTC. Translated, it gives CASSSGLAVHDEQFF. The chain uses TRBV9 and TRBJ2-1; 9 positions agree with TRBD2. Losses at the gene ends were 4 bases for V and 8 bases for J; bases not matched to a gene: 10. Germline CDR1 reads SGDLS; CDR2 reads YYNGEE. The CDR3 has 15 amino acids.

The gene calls are TRBV19 and TRBJ2-7, with D perhaps matching TRBD1 (5 bases). CDR1 is LNHDA and CDR2 is SQIVND in the germline V gene (reference sequence). Trimming pared 5 bases from V and 2 bases from J, leaving 10 bases between. The CDR3 is 13 amino acids. In DNA, the CDR3 is TGTGCCAGTAGTTCGGACATCCCCTACGAGCAGTACTTC. It codes for CASSSDIPYEQYF.

This clone was counted once. This rearrangement joins TRBV27 to TRBJ1-4; 9 bases agree with TRBD1. J was trimmed by 3 bases and V by 4 bases; bases with no gene match: 6. CDR1 and CDR2 (germline): MNHEY, SMNVEV (reference sequence). This CDR3 is 16 amino acids long. The CDR3 region is CASSSQQGAANEKLFF. Here the CDR3 DNA reads TGTGCCAGCAGTTCCCAACAGGGGGCGGCTAATGAAAAACTGTTTTTT.

This sequence joins TRBV4-1 and TRBJ1-3; D remains unclear. In germline, CDR1 is MGHRA, CDR2 YSYEKL. V was trimmed by 3 bases and J by 7 bases, leaving 16 bases between them. The CDR3 contains 15 residues. The DNA for the CDR3 is TGCGCCAGCAGCCAGCTGGGTCTAGAAGGGAACACCATATATTTT. Its translation: CASSQLGLEGNTIYF.

The J gene is TRBJ1-5, the V gene TRBV2; 10 positions agree with TRBD1. Unmatched junction bases numbered 8, after V lost 5 bases and J lost 4 bases. CDR3 length: 16 residues. From germline, CDR1 is SNHLY and CDR2 FYNNEI. The CDR3 protein is CASSLWPGQGNQPQHF. In DNA form, the CDR3 reads TGTGCCAGCAGTCTCTGGCCGGGACAGGGGAATCAGCCCCAGCATTTT.

This chain links TRBV5-1 with TRBJ1-4; 9 bases line up with TRBD1. V was pared by 4 bases and J by 5 bases, with 3 bases of the junction left unmatched. The CDR3 sequence is 14 residues long. Per germline, CDR1 SGHRS and CDR2 YFSETQ. CDR3 amino acids: CASSPGTGNEKLFF. CDR3 bases: TGCGCCAGCAGCCCCGGGACAGGGAATGAAAAACTGTTTTTT.

The J gene is TRBJ1-5, the V gene TRBV19; D gene ambiguous. Germline assignment: CDR1 LNHDA and CDR2 SQIVND (reference sequence). V was shortened by 0 bases and J by 6 bases, with 9 bases between the two germline ends. This CDR3 is built from 14 residues. For the CDR3, the DNA is TGTGCCAGTAGTATAGATTTAGGTGGTCAGCCCCAGCATTTT. The encoded protein is CASSIDLGGQPQHF.

J is TRBJ2-3 and V is TRBV29-1; the D call may be TRBD1 or TRBD2 (5 bases each). The CDR3 totals 13 residues. V gave up 4 bases and J gave up 1 base, with 9 bases separating them. Per germline, CDR1 SQVTM and CDR2 ANQGSEA. CDR3 nucleotides: TGCAGCGTTGTTCAGGGACGCACAGATACGCAGTATTTT. Encoded protein: CSVVQGRTDTQYF.

The rearrangement links TRBV5-1 to TRBJ2-5; 8 nucleotides match TRBD1. The CDR3 has 13 amino acids. J gave up 6 bases and V 4 bases, and 5 bases lay outside the gene matches. Germline V gene lookup returns CDR1 SGHRS and CDR2 YFSETQ. CDR3 residues: CASSPGTGQTQYF. DNA of the CDR3: TGCGCCAGCAGCCCCGGGACAGGACAGACCCAGTACTTC.

The chain links TRBV4-1 to TRBJ2-7; the D is unclear. Trimming cost V 0 bases and J 3 bases, with 12 bases left between them. The CDR3 has 15 amino acids. Germline V CDR1 and CDR2: MGHRA, YSYEKL. The CDR3 region is CASSQDRPAYYEQYF. The CDR3 coding sequence is TGCGCCAGCAGCCAAGACCGACCGGCCTACTACGAGCAGTACTTC.

V usage is TRBV6-5 and J usage is TRBJ1-2; 11 bases align to TRBD1. The CDR3 is made up of 12 amino acids. The ends lost 5 bases at V and 10 bases at J; junction bases unmatched: 3. Germline CDR1 MNHEY, CDR2 SVGAGI. In nucleotides, the CDR3 is TGTGCCAGCAGTCGGACAGGGGGCTCCTACACCTTC. It specifies CASSRTGGSYTF.

The chain links TRBV11-2 to TRBJ1-1; the D is unclear. V was clipped by 6 bases and J by 1 base, with 18 bases between them. Germline V CDR1 and CDR2: SGHAT, FQNNGV. This CDR3 region has 16 residues. Here the CDR3 reads CASSPYTTTPNTEAFF. The CDR3 DNA is TGTGCCAGCAGTCCATATACCACTACACCGAACACTGAAGCTTTCTTT. The complete variable domain, with remaining parts taken from reference TRBV11-2 and TRBJ1-1, reads EAGVAQSPRYKIIEKRQSVAFWCNPISGHATLYWYQQILGQGPKLLIQFQNNGVVDDSQLPKDRFSAERLKGVDSTLKIQPAKLEDSAVYLCASSPYTTTPNTEAFFGQGTRLTVV.

This sequence joins TRBV5-8 and TRBJ2-1; D gene uncertain. V was shortened by 2 bases and J by 8 bases, with 14 bases between the two germline ends. The length of the CDR3 is 14 residues. Germline CDR1 SGHTS, CDR2 YDEGEE. The CDR3 bases are TGTGCCAGCAGCTTAGGGCTTCTGTGGCATGAGCAGTTCTTC. Translated, it gives CASSLGLLWHEQFF.

The CDR3 region is CASSEQGWLNNEQFF. The DNA of the CDR3 is TGTGCCAGCAGTGAACAGGGGTGGCTAAACAATGAGCAGTTCTTC. The chain uses TRBV6-1 and TRBJ2-1; maybe TRBD1 (6 bases). V was cut by 2 bases and J by 5 bases, with 13 bases left in between. The CDR3 runs 15 residues. Germline CDR1 MNHNS, CDR2 SASEGT.

The chain links TRBV29-1 to TRBJ1-3; 7 bases are a match to TRBD1. Trimming at V came to 7 bases and at J to 0 bases, leaving 9 bases not matched to a gene. The CDR3 extends over 15 amino acids. Germline CDR1 SQVTM, CDR2 ANQGSEA. The CDR3 bases are TGCAGCGCCCGAGGGGGACAGTACTCTGGAAACACCATATATTTT. Amino acids: CSARGGQYSGNTIYF.

This chain connects TRBV5-4 to TRBJ2-7, with D uncertain. Deletions cut 4 bases from V and 1 base from J, with 12 bases between. The CDR3 is 14 amino acids. CDR1 is SGHNT, CDR2 YYREEE, per germline (reference sequence). The CDR3 bases are TGTGCCAGCAGCACCCAAAAGGGATCCTACGAGCAGTACTTC. Amino acids: CASSTQKGSYEQYF. Full variable domain (rest looked up from reference TRBV5-4 and TRBJ2-7): ETGVTQSPTHLIKTRGQQVTLRCSSQSGHNTVSWYQQALGQGPQFIFQYYREEENGRGNFPPRFSGLQFPNYSSELNVNALELDDSALYLCASSTQKGSYEQYFGPGTRLTVT.

The CDR3 sequence: CASKNPDNYGYTF. DNA of the CDR3: TGTGCCAGCAAAAATCCAGATAACTATGGCTACACCTTC. V and J are TRBV2 and TRBJ1-2; D is uncertain. V lost 7 bases and J lost 1, with 10 bases in between. CDR1 and CDR2 from the germline V gene are SNHLY and FYNNEI. The CDR3 consists of 13 residues.

The rearrangement links TRBV6-7 to TRBJ2-3; TRBD2 agrees at 9 bases. TRBV6-7 is filed as an ORF, its function uncertain. This CDR3 has 16 residues. The V gene end was trimmed by 6 bases and the J gene end by 6 bases; junction bases not matched to a gene: 13. This CDR3 reads CASSLFPGLAADTQYF. The CDR3 bases are TGTGCCAGCAGCCTCTTCCCGGGACTAGCTGCGGATACGCAGTATTTT.

The chain joins TRBV6-1 to TRBJ1-1, with TRBD1 matching over 8 bases. Germline-derived CDR1 and CDR2 are MNHNS and SASEGT. There are 14 residues in the CDR3. V dropped 3 bases and J dropped 6; count of bases not matched to a gene: 6. Here the CDR3 DNA reads TGTGCCAGCAGTGAGCAGGGGGCAGGCGCTGAAGCTTTCTTT. Encoded protein: CASSEQGAGAEAFF.

The chain uses TRBV5-1 and TRBJ2-2; D is perhaps TRBD1 (6 bases). Germline loops: CDR1 SGHRS, CDR2 YFSETQ. Deletions cut 0 bases from V and 5 bases from J, with 14 bases between. This CDR3 has 16 residues. CDR3 protein: CASSLVGAGRTGELFF. CDR3 sequence (DNA): TGCGCCAGCAGCTTGGTGGGGGCCGGAAGAACCGGGGAGCTGTTTTTT. The full variable domain, rest sourced from reference TRBV5-1 and TRBJ2-2, is KAGVTQTPRYLIKTRGQQVTLSCSPISGHRSVSWYQQTPGQGLQFLFEYFSETQRNKGNFPGRFSGRQFSNSRSEMNVSTLELGDSALYLCASSLVGAGRTGELFFGEGSRLTVL.

This clone has only one observation. This chain connects TRBV6-5 to TRBJ1-2; 10 nucleotides agree with TRBD1. Germline V CDR1 and CDR2: MNHEY, SVGAGI. The trim removed 2 bases at V and 3 bases at J, leaving 3 bases unmatched. The CDR3 consists of 15 residues. CDR3 residues: CASSYGGQGHYGYTF. CDR3 in DNA: TGTGCCAGCAGTTACGGGGGACAGGGGCACTATGGCTACACCTTC.

V usage is TRBV6-5 and J usage is TRBJ2-7; D unresolved. Germline lookup yields CDR1 MNHEY and CDR2 SVGAGI. The V end was cut by 2 bases, the J end by 5 bases, with 13 bases between. The CDR3 has 14 residues. CDR3 sequence (DNA): TGTGCCAGCAGTTACAGTTTTTCGGCCGACGAGCAGTACTTC. It codes for CASSYSFSADEQYF.

The V and J genes are TRBV11-1 and TRBJ2-1, with D possibly matching TRBD1 (6 bases). V lost 2 bases, J lost 4 bases, and 12 bases lay in between. The CDR3 contains 15 residues. The germline V gene has CDR1 SGHAT and CDR2 FQDESV (reference sequence). The DNA of the CDR3 is TGTGCCAGCAGCTTACCGGGACACAAATACAATGAGCAGTTCTTC. Its translation is CASSLPGHKYNEQFF.

Remarks on this clone: Other DNA sequences of this sample code for an identical CDR3. The chain employs TRBV27 and TRBJ1-1; 7 nucleotides line up with TRBD1. Per germline, CDR1 MNHEY and CDR2 SMNVEV (reference sequence). The CDR3 length is 13 residues. V gave up 2 bases and J gave up 5 bases; unmatched junction bases: 2. CDR3 DNA: TGTGCCAGCAGTTTACACAGGGGTACTGAAGCTTTCTTT. It translates to CASSLHRGTEAFF.